This is a list of T cell receptor beta chains from one sample in a study of OX40 agonist ivuxolimab in advanced cancers. Assay used: immunoSEQ multiplex PCR; TCRdb lists only in-frame clones, some missing. The sample gives roughly 150,000 clones, 94% of which show up once; around 0.31% is in the top ten. The starting material was CD4+ or CD8+ T cells sorted from blood, obtained in a trial of the OX40 agonist ivuxolimab. The source of these receptors is an adult with an advanced solid tumor such as melanoma, head and neck, liver or kidney cancer. Both conserved end residues are part of each CDR3. Each record gives: D gene, clone size, CDR3 length, J gene, V gene, CDR3 DNA, CDR3 protein. A D gene is named only where the DNA matches it firmly. The size entry is marked missing in some rows and otherwise reads once, few, many or a size class.

d_gene: NA
abundance: NA
len: 11
j_gene: TRBJ1-1
v_gene: TRBV7-8
CDR3nt: TGTGCCAGCAGCAAAAACACTGAAGCTTTCTTT
CDR3aa: CASSKNTEAFF

d_gene: NA
abundance: once
len: 14
j_gene: TRBJ2-2
v_gene: TRBV6-5
CDR3nt: TGTGCCAGCCGGGGACTTATTAACACCGGGGAGCTGTTTTTT
CDR3aa: CASRGLINTGELFF

d_gene: NA
abundance: NA
len: 12
j_gene: TRBJ2-3
v_gene: TRBV6-5
CDR3nt: TGTGCCAGCAGTTACTCTGGTGATACGCAGTATTTT
CDR3aa: CASSYSGDTQYF

d_gene: TRBD1
abundance: NA
len: 17
j_gene: TRBJ1-1
v_gene: TRBV27
CDR3nt: TGTGCCAGCAGTCCTCGGCCAGGGGGGGGTTCGGACACTGAAGCTTTCTTT
CDR3aa: CASSPRPGGGSDTEAFF

d_gene: NA
abundance: NA
len: 17
j_gene: TRBJ2-1
v_gene: TRBV7-9
CDR3nt: TGTGCCAGCAGCTTAGGTAGTAGGGGTGCGTCCTACAATGAGCAGTTCTTC
CDR3aa: CASSLGSRGASYNEQFF

d_gene: TRBD1
abundance: NA
len: 14
j_gene: TRBJ1-3
v_gene: TRBV6-5
CDR3nt: TGTGCCAGCAGTGCACAGGGGTTCGGAAACACCATATATTTT
CDR3aa: CASSAQGFGNTIYF

d_gene: NA
abundance: NA
len: 13
j_gene: TRBJ2-5
v_gene: TRBV7-7
CDR3nt: TGTGCTAGCAGCCTGGGACCTCAAGAGACCCAGTACTTC
CDR3aa: CASSLGPQETQYF

d_gene: NA
abundance: NA
len: 10
j_gene: TRBJ2-5
v_gene: TRBV29-1
CDR3nt: TGCAGCGTTGCCGGAGAGACCCAGTACTTC
CDR3aa: CSVAGETQYF

d_gene: NA
abundance: NA
len: 13
j_gene: TRBJ1-2
v_gene: TRBV28
CDR3nt: TGTGCCAGCAGACCGGGGCCCATCTATGGCTACACCTTC
CDR3aa: CASRPGPIYGYTF

d_gene: NA
abundance: NA
len: 13
j_gene: TRBJ1-6
v_gene: TRBV18
CDR3nt: TGTGCCAGCTCACGTGACTCCATTTCACCCCTCCACTTT
CDR3aa: CASSRDSISPLHF

d_gene: TRBD1
abundance: NA
len: 16
j_gene: TRBJ2-3
v_gene: TRBV11-2
CDR3nt: TGTGCCAGCAGCTTACCCGGACAGGTCGGGACAGATACGCAGTATTTT
CDR3aa: CASSLPGQVGTDTQYF

d_gene: NA
abundance: NA
len: 14
j_gene: TRBJ1-4
v_gene: TRBV19
CDR3nt: TGTGCCAGTAGCCCGAGGAGTCTTAATGAAAAACTGTTTTTT
CDR3aa: CASSPRSLNEKLFF

d_gene: TRBD2
abundance: NA
len: 15
j_gene: TRBJ2-7
v_gene: TRBV28
CDR3nt: TGTGCCAGCAGTTTCGGACTAGCGGGTAACTACGAGCAGTACTTC
CDR3aa: CASSFGLAGNYEQYF

d_gene: TRBD1
abundance: NA
len: 16
j_gene: TRBJ2-1
v_gene: TRBV5-1
CDR3nt: TGCGCCAGCAGCTTGGTAGGGGGCACAACCTACAATGAGCAGTTCTTC
CDR3aa: CASSLVGGTTYNEQFF

d_gene: NA
abundance: few
len: 13
j_gene: TRBJ2-7
v_gene: TRBV11-3
CDR3nt: TGTGCCAGCAGCTTTAGCGCGGGTTACGAGCAGTACTTC
CDR3aa: CASSFSAGYEQYF

d_gene: TRBD2
abundance: NA
len: 17
j_gene: TRBJ2-2
v_gene: TRBV2
CDR3nt: TGTGCCAGCAGTTCCTCGGGACTAGCGGGGCTCACCGGGGAGCTGTTTTTT
CDR3aa: CASSSSGLAGLTGELFF

d_gene: TRBD1
abundance: NA
len: 13
j_gene: TRBJ2-7
v_gene: TRBV6-4
CDR3nt: TGTGCCAGCAGTGGCAGACAGGGGGAAGAGCAGTACTTC
CDR3aa: CASSGRQGEEQYF

d_gene: NA
abundance: NA
len: 17
j_gene: TRBJ2-7
v_gene: TRBV10-1
CDR3nt: TGCGCCAGCAGGGTAGTCCTTTCGGATAGCGCAGTATACGAGCAGTACTTC
CDR3aa: CASRVVLSDSAVYEQYF

d_gene: TRBD1
abundance: NA
len: 17
j_gene: TRBJ1-6
v_gene: TRBV19
CDR3nt: TGTGCCAGTAGGGGACAGGGGACGAGCTCCTATAATTCACCCCTCCACTTT
CDR3aa: CASRGQGTSSYNSPLHF

d_gene: TRBD2
abundance: NA
len: 15
j_gene: TRBJ2-7
v_gene: TRBV7-2
CDR3nt: TGTGCCAGCAGCTTAGTATCCGGGGGGGCCTACGAGCAGTACTTC
CDR3aa: CASSLVSGGAYEQYF

d_gene: NA
abundance: NA
len: 14
j_gene: TRBJ1-1
v_gene: TRBV5-1
CDR3nt: TGCGCCAGCAGCTACGGACAGACCAACACTGAAGCTTTCTTT
CDR3aa: CASSYGQTNTEAFF

d_gene: NA
abundance: NA
len: 16
j_gene: TRBJ1-1
v_gene: TRBV7-2
CDR3nt: TGTGCCAGCAGCTTAGTTTACAGGGTTGAGGACACTGAAGCTTTCTTT
CDR3aa: CASSLVYRVEDTEAFF

d_gene: NA
abundance: NA
len: 16
j_gene: TRBJ1-2
v_gene: TRBV7-2
CDR3nt: TGTGCCAGCAGCTTAGCGGTAGGGCAAACGAACTATGGCTACACCTTC
CDR3aa: CASSLAVGQTNYGYTF

d_gene: NA
abundance: once
len: 14
j_gene: TRBJ1-1
v_gene: TRBV6-5
CDR3nt: TGTGCCAGCAGTTACTCGGTTGGGGGTACTGAAGCTTTCTTT
CDR3aa: CASSYSVGGTEAFF

d_gene: NA
abundance: NA
len: 14
j_gene: TRBJ2-3
v_gene: TRBV7-9
CDR3nt: TGTGCCAGCAGCTTGACACAAAGCACAGATACGCAGTATTTT
CDR3aa: CASSLTQSTDTQYF

d_gene: NA
abundance: NA
len: 15
j_gene: TRBJ1-4
v_gene: TRBV7-2
CDR3nt: TGTGCCAGCAGCCTACAGGGCTCGACTAATGAAAAACTGTTTTTT
CDR3aa: CASSLQGSTNEKLFF

d_gene: NA
abundance: NA
len: 15
j_gene: TRBJ2-7
v_gene: TRBV5-4
CDR3nt: TGTGCCAGCAGCACTCCGGGACAAGGTCCCCTAGGGCAGTACTTC
CDR3aa: CASSTPGQGPLGQYF

d_gene: NA
abundance: once
len: 15
j_gene: TRBJ1-1
v_gene: TRBV19
CDR3nt: TGTGCCAGTAAAATGGCCCCAGGGGTAGGGACTGAAGCTTTCTTT
CDR3aa: CASKMAPGVGTEAFF

d_gene: TRBD1
abundance: NA
len: 14
j_gene: TRBJ2-3
v_gene: TRBV7-2
CDR3nt: TGTGCCAGCAGCCGAGGACAGGGAGGAGATACGCAGTATTTT
CDR3aa: CASSRGQGGDTQYF

d_gene: NA
abundance: NA
len: 14
j_gene: TRBJ1-2
v_gene: TRBV11-3
CDR3nt: TGTGCCAGCAGCGAAGGGCCCCAGTCATCTGGCTACACCTTC
CDR3aa: CASSEGPQSSGYTF

d_gene: NA
abundance: NA
len: 19
j_gene: TRBJ2-1
v_gene: TRBV27
CDR3nt: TGTGCCAGCAGTTTAAGGCCCGCTTCCGGGACCTCTTCAAACAATGAGCAGTTCTTC
CDR3aa: CASSLRPASGTSSNNEQFF

d_gene: NA
abundance: NA
len: 13
j_gene: TRBJ2-1
v_gene: TRBV6-5
CDR3nt: TGTGCCAGCAAACTCAGGGGCGACAATGAGCAGTTCTTC
CDR3aa: CASKLRGDNEQFF

d_gene: NA
abundance: NA
len: 16
j_gene: TRBJ2-3
v_gene: TRBV15
CDR3nt: TGTGCCACCAGCAGGGACCTAGCTGGTACGACAGATACGCAGTATTTT
CDR3aa: CATSRDLAGTTDTQYF

d_gene: NA
abundance: NA
len: 16
j_gene: TRBJ1-4
v_gene: TRBV28
CDR3nt: TGTGCCAGCAGTTCCGCCCGACGGTTACCCAATGAAAAACTGTTTTTT
CDR3aa: CASSSARRLPNEKLFF

d_gene: NA
abundance: NA
len: 14
j_gene: TRBJ2-2
v_gene: TRBV10-1
CDR3nt: TGCGCCAGCACTTCTGGCCAAGGAACCGGGGAGCTGTTTTTT
CDR3aa: CASTSGQGTGELFF

d_gene: TRBD2
abundance: NA
len: 15
j_gene: TRBJ2-5
v_gene: TRBV7-9
CDR3nt: TGTGCCAGCAGCTTAGTGGCTCTAGCGGGTGAGACCCAGTACTTC
CDR3aa: CASSLVALAGETQYF

d_gene: TRBD2
abundance: once
len: 15
j_gene: TRBJ2-2
v_gene: TRBV13
CDR3nt: TGTGCCAGCAGCCTTAGCGGGAGGTATACCGGGGAGCTGTTTTTT
CDR3aa: CASSLSGRYTGELFF

d_gene: NA
abundance: NA
len: 11
j_gene: TRBJ2-7
v_gene: TRBV28
CDR3nt: TGTGCCAGCAGTGTTTCCTACGAGCAGTACTTC
CDR3aa: CASSVSYEQYF

d_gene: NA
abundance: once
len: 12
j_gene: TRBJ2-5
v_gene: TRBV5-8
CDR3nt: TGTGCCAGCAGCTTGGAAGGCCCCGCCCAGTACTTC
CDR3aa: CASSLEGPAQYF

d_gene: NA
abundance: NA
len: 15
j_gene: TRBJ2-7
v_gene: TRBV13
CDR3nt: TGTGCCAGCGCCCCTGGAAAAAGTCGGCCCTACGAGCAGTACTTC
CDR3aa: CASAPGKSRPYEQYF

d_gene: NA
abundance: NA
len: 13
j_gene: TRBJ1-5
v_gene: TRBV12-5
CDR3nt: TGTGCTAGTGGTTTGGAAACGAATCAGCCCCAGCATTTT
CDR3aa: CASGLETNQPQHF

d_gene: TRBD1
abundance: NA
len: 14
j_gene: TRBJ2-5
v_gene: TRBV2
CDR3nt: TGTGCCAGCAGAAGGGGACAGCTCATAGAGACCCAGTACTTC
CDR3aa: CASRRGQLIETQYF

d_gene: TRBD1
abundance: NA
len: 14
j_gene: TRBJ2-5
v_gene: TRBV27
CDR3nt: TGTGCCAGCAGTGTCGACAGGGGGTATGAGACCCAGTACTTC
CDR3aa: CASSVDRGYETQYF

d_gene: NA
abundance: NA
len: 15
j_gene: TRBJ1-2
v_gene: TRBV19
CDR3nt: TGTGCCAGTAGCCCCTCACGGGGAACAGGGAATGGCTACACCTTC
CDR3aa: CASSPSRGTGNGYTF

d_gene: NA
abundance: NA
len: 17
j_gene: TRBJ1-5
v_gene: TRBV19
CDR3nt: TGTGCCAGTACTCCCCGTGGGGTACCCCTGAGCAATCAGCCCCAGCATTTT
CDR3aa: CASTPRGVPLSNQPQHF